The clone carrying this TCR beta chain was seen repeatedly, ten times or more. TCR beta libraries were built with iRepertoire HTBI primers and Arm-PCR of CDR3 regions. TCRdb re-called the multiplex PCR reads through MiXCR, storing one row per CDR3 protein. The table includes under 300,000 distinct CDR3 sequences, about 18% detected once. The CDR3 loop spans 13 amino acids. Germline-derived CDR1 and CDR2 are MDHEN and SYDVKM. Time point denoted: newly diagnosed GD, antithyroid drugs for less than 3 months. RNA extracted from PBMCs served as the sequencing template. This entry belongs to a study of regulatory T cells in long-lasting Graves disease. Another study also made use of these data, one on T cells in Graves' hyperthyroidism and ophthalmopathy. Per that paper: Most expanded thyroid clonotypes above 0.001 also appeared in blood.

The chain joins TRBV28 to TRBJ1-5; D is uncertain. The sequence came from a woman in her 30s with Graves disease. Sequencing used peripheral blood mononuclear cells (PBMCs), obtained at new diagnosis, from a patient treated with antithyroid drugs. The DNA of the CDR3 is TGTGTAGGCATTTCCTTTCCAAATCAGCCCCAGCATTTT. It encodes CVGISFPNQPQHF.